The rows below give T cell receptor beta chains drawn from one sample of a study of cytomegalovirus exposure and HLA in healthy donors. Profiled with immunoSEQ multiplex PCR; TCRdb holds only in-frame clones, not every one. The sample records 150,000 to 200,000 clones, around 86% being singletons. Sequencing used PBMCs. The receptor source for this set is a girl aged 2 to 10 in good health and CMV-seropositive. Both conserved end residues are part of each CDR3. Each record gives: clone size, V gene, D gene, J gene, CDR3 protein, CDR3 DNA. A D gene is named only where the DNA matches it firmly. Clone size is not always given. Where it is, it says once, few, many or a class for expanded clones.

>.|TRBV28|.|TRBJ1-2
CASSFRDYGYTF
TGTGCCAGCAGTTTCAGGGACTATGGCTACACCTTC
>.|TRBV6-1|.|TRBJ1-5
CASSEMSSNQPQHF
TGTGCCAGCAGTGAAATGAGTAGCAATCAGCCCCAGCATTTT
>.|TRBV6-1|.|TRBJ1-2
CASSERVYGYTF
TGTGCCAGCAGTGAAAGAGTGTATGGCTACACCTTC
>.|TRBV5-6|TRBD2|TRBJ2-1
CASSLALTSGRAVNEFF
TGTGCCAGCAGCTTGGCCCTTACTAGCGGGAGGGCCGTAAATGAGTTCTTC
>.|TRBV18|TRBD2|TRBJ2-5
CASSLGLAGETQYF
TGTGCCAGCTCCCTGGGACTAGCTGGGGAGACCCAGTACTTC
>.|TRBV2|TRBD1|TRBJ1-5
CASSGPGTASNQPQHF
TGTGCCAGCAGTGGACCGGGGACAGCTAGCAATCAGCCCCAGCATTTT
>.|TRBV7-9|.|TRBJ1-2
CASSLEKGPPGYTF
TGTGCCAGCAGCTTAGAAAAGGGGCCCCCTGGCTACACCTTC
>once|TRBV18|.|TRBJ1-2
CASSLGTSGYTF
TGTGCCAGCTCACTGGGGACAAGCGGCTACACCTTC
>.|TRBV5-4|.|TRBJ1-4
CASSLDLGARSEKLFF
TGTGCCAGCAGCTTGGATTTGGGGGCGCGAAGTGAAAAACTGTTTTTT
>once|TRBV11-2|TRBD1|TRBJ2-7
CASRRPGTGYYEQYF
TGTGCCAGCAGGAGACCCGGGACAGGGTATTACGAGCAGTACTTC